This entry lists 10 T cell receptor beta chains sequenced from one sample in a study of control samples from healthy donors and cancer patients. Generated by immunoSEQ multiplex PCR, the TCRdb table keeps only in-frame clones and is missing some. The repertoire consists of about 220,000 clones, with roughly 94% occurring once and the leading ten covering about 1.6%. The sample was blood. The receptors were sampled from a man aged 45 to 65 in good health.

This clone was seen once. The chain is built from TRBV11-1 and TRBJ2-1; D not resolved. V was pared by 3 bases and J by 12 bases, with 15 bases between. There are 13 residues in the CDR3. From germline, CDR1 is SGHAT and CDR2 FQDESV (reference sequence). The CDR3 nucleotides read TGTGCCAGCAGCTTTGGGGAAGGGATTGGGCAGTTCTTC. Translated, it gives CASSFGEGIGQFF. Drawing the rest from reference TRBV11-1 and TRBJ2-1, the complete variable domain is EAEVAQSPRYKITEKSQAVAFWCDPISGHATLYWYRQILGQGPELLVQFQDESVVDDSQLPKDRFSAERLKGVDSTLKIQPAELGDSAMYLCASSFGEGIGQFFGPGTRLTVL.

The V call is TRBV19, the J call TRBJ1-1, with no clear D. This CDR3 is built from 14 residues. CDR1 and CDR2 from the germline V gene are LNHDA and SQIVND (reference sequence). V was cut by 10 bases and J by 4 bases, with 19 bases left in between. CDR3 in DNA: TGTGCCACCCACCCCGGGAGGGTGATCACTGAAGCTTTCTTT. It translates to CATHPGRVITEAFF.

This clone was counted a single time. The CDR3: CASSPTQIQGVPCYEQYV. CDR3 in DNA: TGTGCCAGCAGTCCTACTCAAATACAGGGGGTCCCCTGTTACGAGCAGTACGTC. The V gene is TRBV3-1 (or the pseudogene TRBV3-2), the J gene TRBJ2-7; 8 bases align to TRBD1. The CDR3 consists of 18 residues. The germline V gene has CDR1 LGHDT and CDR2 YNNKEL (reference sequence). V lost 6 bases to trimming and J lost 4 bases; unmatched junction nucleotides: 20.

The chain joins TRBV2 to TRBJ1-6; D is uncertain. Germline V gives CDR1 SNHLY, CDR2 FYNNEI. The CDR3 has 11 residues. Trimming took 10 bases from V and 10 from J, leaving 11 bases between them. CDR3 nucleotides: TGTGCCACCAAAGAATTGTCACCCCTCCACTTT. It yields the protein CATKELSPLHF.

This clone was seen only once. This chain uses TRBV5-4 with TRBJ2-7; either TRBD1 or TRBD2 may fit D (5 bases each). This CDR3 has 15 amino acids. Trimming pared 0 bases from V and 3 bases from J, leaving 13 bases between. Germline CDR1 is SGHNT and CDR2 is YYREEE (reference sequence). This CDR3 is CASSLGGTQVYEQYF. Written as DNA, the CDR3 is TGTGCCAGCAGCTTGGGAGGGACCCAGGTCTACGAGCAGTACTTC.

This clone was detected only a few times. The genes are TRBV28 and TRBJ1-4; D may be TRBD1 (5 bases). The ends were cut back, 3 bases at V and 7 bases at J, with 15 bases in the middle. Germline lookup yields CDR1 MDHEN and CDR2 SYDVKM. CDR3 length equals 15 residues. The chain's CDR3 is CASSFPSDGGEKLFF. CDR3 DNA sequence: TGTGCCAGCAGTTTCCCCTCTGACGGGGGTGAAAAACTGTTTTTT.

The V and J genes are TRBV4-2 and TRBJ1-1, with a possible D match to TRBD1 (6 bases). The CDR3 totals 15 residues. Germline values: CDR1 LGHNA, CDR2 YNFKEQ. V lost 0 bases and J lost 5, with 13 bases in between. The CDR3 loop is CASSQDGGQVTEAFF. CDR3 coding DNA: TGTGCCAGCAGCCAAGATGGGGGGCAAGTAACTGAAGCTTTCTTT.

The chain uses TRBV2 and TRBJ2-7, with 10 nucleotides matching TRBD1. This CDR3 has 12 residues. Per germline, CDR1 SNHLY and CDR2 FYNNEI. The junction had 2 bases not matched to a gene; V was cut back by 9 bases and J by 3 bases. The CDR3 region is CASRTGGYEQYV. CDR3 in DNA: TGTGCCAGTCGGACAGGGGGCTACGAGCAGTACGTC.

CDR3 DNA sequence: TGCGCCAGCAGCTTGTATCTCATGACAGGACTGGCGGGAAAACTGTTTTTT. Protein sequence: CASSLYLMTGLAGKLFF. This rearrangement joins TRBV5-1 to TRBJ1-4, with a tentative D call TRBD1 (6 bases). This CDR3 contains 17 residues. Germline CDR1 is SGHRS and CDR2 is YFSETQ. Trimming stripped 1 base from V and 10 bases from J, with 23 bases between.

V usage is TRBV21-1 and J usage is TRBJ1-3; TRBD1, the table's D call, was not compared with the DNA. TRBV21-1 is a documented pseudogene. This CDR3 is built from 13 residues. The CDR3 coding sequence is TGTGCCAGATACCACAGGGGGAGAAACACCATATATTTT. It codes for CARYHRGRNTIYF.